These T cell receptor beta chains were read from a single sample in a study of tumor-infiltrating lymphocytes in primary liver carcinoma. Each CDR3 protein gets one entry after TCRdb re-called the multiplex PCR reads with MiXCR. The sample includes 300,000 to 400,000 distinct CDR3 sequences, approximately 65% of them seen just once. Sequencing was carried out using peripheral blood. The receptors originated from a man in his forties or fifties with primary liver carcinoma and hepatitis B virus infection. Both conserved end residues are part of each CDR3. D genes are given only for firm matches. Size is omitted from some rows. Given values are once, few, many or a class for expanded clones.

D: NA
J: TRBJ1-1
size: NA
V: TRBV11-2
DNA: TGTGCCAGTAGCTTAGATCAGCCAGCTGAAACTTTCTTT
CDR3: CASSLDQPAETFF

D: TRBD2
J: TRBJ2-7
size: once
V: TRBV11-2
DNA: TGTGCCAGTAGCGCGCCGGCGGGAGGCGGTGAGCAGTACTTC
CDR3: CASSAPAGGGEQYF

D: NA
J: TRBJ2-1
size: NA
V: TRBV11-2
DNA: TGTGCCAGCAATTTAGTTCTAGCCGAGCAGTTCTTC
CDR3: CASNLVLAEQFF

D: TRBD2
J: TRBJ2-1
size: NA
V: TRBV11-2
DNA: TGTGCCAGCAACCCCCAGCGGGAGGGATTGTGTGAGCGGTTCTTC
CDR3: CASNPQREGLCERFF

D: NA
J: TRBJ2-3
size: NA
V: TRBV6-6
DNA: TGTGCCAGCAGTTTCTACCAGAGCACAGATACGCAGTATTTT
CDR3: CASSFYQSTDTQYF

D: NA
J: TRBJ2-3
size: NA
V: TRBV4-1
DNA: TGCGCCAGCAGCCTCCTTGGGGCTGCCGATGATATGCGGTATTTT
CDR3: CASSLLGAADDMRYF

D: NA
J: TRBJ2-7
size: NA
V: TRBV11-2
DNA: TGTGCCAGCAGCTTGAGGAATCCCCCCCACGAGCAGTACTTC
CDR3: CASSLRNPPHEQYF

D: NA
J: TRBJ1-3
size: once
V: TRBV6-1
DNA: TGTGCCAGCAGTGTAAGCCCGCAAGGTGGAAACACCATATATTTT
CDR3: CASSVSPQGGNTIYF

D: TRBD2
J: TRBJ2-5
size: NA
V: TRBV11-2
DNA: TGTGCCAGCAGCTTCAGCGGGAGGAAAGAGACCCAGTACTTC
CDR3: CASSFSGRKETQYF

D: NA
J: TRBJ2-1
size: NA
V: TRBV12-3/TRBV12-4
DNA: TGTGTCAGCAGTTTGGCTAGTCGGGGCGAGCAGTTCTTC
CDR3: CVSSLASRGEQFF

D: NA
J: TRBJ1-5
size: NA
V: TRBV6-1
DNA: TGTGCCAGCAGTGAAAGGGGGGCGAAACAGCCCCAGCATTTT
CDR3: CASSERGAKQPQHF

D: NA
J: TRBJ1-1
size: once
V: TRBV6-6
DNA: TGTGCCAGCACTTGGGATCCCACGAGGCCCGAAGCTTTCTTT
CDR3: CASTWDPTRPEAFF

D: TRBD2
J: TRBJ2-1
size: NA
V: TRBV30
DNA: TGTGCCTGGAGTGGGGTAGCGGGAGGTGCCCATGGTGGTGAGCAGTTCTTC
CDR3: CAWSGVAGGAHGGEQFF

D: NA
J: TRBJ2-6
size: NA
V: TRBV5-4
DNA: TGTGCCAGCAGATCGGGGGGCGTACGCGCCTCTGGGGCCAAGGTCCTGACTTTC
CDR3: CASRSGGVRASGAKVLTF

D: TRBD2
J: TRBJ2-7
size: NA
V: TRBV5-4
DNA: TGTGCCAGCAGCTTGGAGCTAGCGGGAGAGTACGAGCAGTACTTC
CDR3: CASSLELAGEYEQYF

D: NA
J: TRBJ2-3
size: NA
V: TRBV6-5
DNA: TGCGCCAGCAGGGCCTCTTACATATATACGCAGTATTTT
CDR3: CASRASYIYTQYF

D: NA
J: TRBJ2-1
size: NA
V: TRBV5-6
DNA: TGTGCCAGCAGCTTCGGCAGTCTCTCCTACAATGAGCAGTTCTTC
CDR3: CASSFGSLSYNEQFF

D: TRBD2
J: TRBJ2-1
size: few
V: TRBV6-1
DNA: TGTGCCAGCAGTGAGGGGGGACTAGTGAACAATGAGCAGTTCTTC
CDR3: CASSEGGLVNNEQFF

D: NA
J: TRBJ2-5
size: NA
V: TRBV12-3/TRBV12-4
DNA: TGTGCCAGGAGTGGGGGGGCAACCCCGTACCAAGAGACCCAGTACTTC
CDR3: CARSGGATPYQETQYF

D: NA
J: TRBJ2-7
size: NA
V: TRBV6-6
DNA: TGTGCCAGCAATAGGGGGGGAACGTGGCACGAGCAGTACTTC
CDR3: CASNRGGTWHEQYF

D: NA
J: TRBJ2-7
size: NA
V: TRBV11-2
DNA: TGTGCCAGCGGCAAGCAGGGCACTCCGACCCACGAGCAGTACTTC
CDR3: CASGKQGTPTHEQYF

D: NA
J: TRBJ2-7
size: many
V: TRBV6-6
DNA: TGTGCCAGCAGTTTGACCGGGACAAAGAACTACGAGCAGTACTTC
CDR3: CASSLTGTKNYEQYF

D: NA
J: TRBJ2-2
size: NA
V: TRBV11-3
DNA: TGTGCCAGCCCCCACCCGGGACAGCGGGCTTCGAACACCGGGGAGCTCTTTTTT
CDR3: CASPHPGQRASNTGELFF

D: NA
J: TRBJ2-7
size: NA
V: TRBV6-1
DNA: TGTGCCAGCAGTGAACGGGGCCGAACCTACGAGCAGTACTTC
CDR3: CASSERGRTYEQYF

D: TRBD2
J: TRBJ2-1
size: NA
V: TRBV11-2
DNA: TGTGCCGACAGCCTGGGACTAGGGAATGAGCAGTTCTTC
CDR3: CADSLGLGNEQFF

D: NA
J: TRBJ1-2
size: NA
V: TRBV4-1
DNA: TGCGCCAGCAGCCCAGATTCGGACCCTTTCTATGGGTACACCTTC
CDR3: CASSPDSDPFYGYTF

D: NA
J: TRBJ2-5
size: many
V: TRBV6-1
DNA: TGTGCCAGCAATCGAGGGGGCCAAGAGACCCAGTACTTC
CDR3: CASNRGGQETQYF

D: TRBD2
J: TRBJ2-7
size: NA
V: TRBV11-2
DNA: TGTGCCAGCAGCTTCCTGGGAGCGGGGGCCTCCTACGAGCTGTACTTC
CDR3: CASSFLGAGASYELYF

D: NA
J: TRBJ1-2
size: NA
V: TRBV5-4
DNA: TGTGCCAGCAGCACCCTGATGGGGCGAGGTGGCTACACCTTC
CDR3: CASSTLMGRGGYTF

D: NA
J: TRBJ2-7
size: many
V: TRBV12-3/TRBV12-4
DNA: TGTGCCAGCAGATGGGAAGGATGGAGCTCCTACGAGCAGTACTTC
CDR3: CASRWEGWSSYEQYF